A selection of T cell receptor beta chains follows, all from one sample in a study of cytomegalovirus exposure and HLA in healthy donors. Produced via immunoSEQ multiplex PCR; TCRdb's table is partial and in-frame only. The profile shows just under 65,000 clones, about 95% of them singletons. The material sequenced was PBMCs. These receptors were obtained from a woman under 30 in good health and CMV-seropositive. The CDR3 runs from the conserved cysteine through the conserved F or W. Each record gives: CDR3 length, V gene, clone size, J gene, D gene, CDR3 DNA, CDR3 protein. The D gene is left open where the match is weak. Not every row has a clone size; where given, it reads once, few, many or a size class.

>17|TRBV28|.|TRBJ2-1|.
TGTGCCAGCAGTCCACCCCTCTACGGAGGCTCCTACAATGAGCAGTTCTTC
CASSPPLYGGSYNEQFF
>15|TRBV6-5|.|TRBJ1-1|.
TGTGCCAGCACCTCCGTTGGGCCAATGAACACTGAAGCTTTCTTT
CASTSVGPMNTEAFF
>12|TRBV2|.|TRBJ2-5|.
TGTGCCAGCAGCCGAGAGCAAGAGACCCAGTACTTC
CASSREQETQYF
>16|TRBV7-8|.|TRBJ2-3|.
TGTGCCAGCAGCACCCGGGACAAAGAGTTCACAGATACGCAGTATTTT
CASSTRDKEFTDTQYF
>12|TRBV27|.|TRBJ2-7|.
TGTGCCAGCAGTTTTCCGGGGGACGAGCAGTACTTC
CASSFPGDEQYF
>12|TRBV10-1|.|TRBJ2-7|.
TGCGCCAGCAGTGACAACTCCTACGAGCAGTACTTC
CASSDNSYEQYF
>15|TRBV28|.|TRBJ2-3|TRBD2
TGTGCCAGCAGTCTAGCGGGGGAGGGGTTTGATACGCAGTATTTT
CASSLAGEGFDTQYF
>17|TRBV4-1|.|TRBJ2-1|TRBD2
TGCGCCAGCAGCCGAGTATCTAGCGGGAGAAGCCACAATGAGCAGTTCTTC
CASSRVSSGRSHNEQFF
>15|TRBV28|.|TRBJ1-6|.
TGTGCCAGCACCCTCGGGGACACCTATAATTCACCCCTCCACTTT
CASTLGDTYNSPLHF
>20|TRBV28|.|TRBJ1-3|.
TGTGCCAGCGGATTAGCCCCGGGACAACCTAAGTCTTTCTCTGGAAACACCATATATTTT
CASGLAPGQPKSFSGNTIYF
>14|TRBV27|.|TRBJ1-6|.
TGTGCCAGCAGTTTCAGGGATTCTAATTCACCCCTCCACTTT
CASSFRDSNSPLHF
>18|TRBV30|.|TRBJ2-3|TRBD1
TGTGCCTGGAGCCTTAATACAGGGGGGCGGGTGAACACAGATACGCAGTATTTT
CAWSLNTGGRVNTDTQYF
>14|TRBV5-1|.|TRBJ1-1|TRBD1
TGCGCCAGCAGCTTGCAGGGGGCGAACACTGAAGCTTTCTTT
CASSLQGANTEAFF
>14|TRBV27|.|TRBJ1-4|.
TGTGCCAGCAGTTCACAGGGAAGGGATGAAAAACTGTTTTTT
CASSSQGRDEKLFF
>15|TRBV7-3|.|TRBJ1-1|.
TGTGCCAGCAGCTTAACGGGGACAAAGAACACTGAAGCTTTCTTT
CASSLTGTKNTEAFF
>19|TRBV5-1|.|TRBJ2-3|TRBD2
TGCGCCAGCAGCTTCTGGGCTAGCGGGAGGGCCGTGTTTGCAGATACGCAGTATTTT
CASSFWASGRAVFADTQYF
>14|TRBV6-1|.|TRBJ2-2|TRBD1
TGTGCCAGTGCCGATTACAGGGGTCCCGGGGAGCTGTTTTTT
CASADYRGPGELFF
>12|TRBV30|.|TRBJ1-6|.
TGTGCCTGGAGTGTAGAGGTAGCTCCCCTCCACTTT
CAWSVEVAPLHF
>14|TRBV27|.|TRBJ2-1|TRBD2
TGTGCCAGCAGTTTTGATAGCGGGAATAATGAGCAGTTCTTC
CASSFDSGNNEQFF
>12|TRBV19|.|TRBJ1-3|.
TGTGCCAGCCGGGGCTCTGGAAACACCATATATTTT
CASRGSGNTIYF
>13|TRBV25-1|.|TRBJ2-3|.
TGTGCCAGCAGTGAATCAGGGCTGTATACGCAGTATTTT
CASSESGLYTQYF
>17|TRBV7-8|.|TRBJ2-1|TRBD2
TGTGCCAGCACCTCGAATCCGGGGACTAGCGGGAGCGATGAGCAGTTCTTC
CASTSNPGTSGSDEQFF
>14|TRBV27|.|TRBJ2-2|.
TGTGCCAGCACCCAACACGACGGAGCCGGGGAGCTGTTTTTT
CASTQHDGAGELFF
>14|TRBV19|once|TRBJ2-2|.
TGTGCCAGTATAATCAAGCCCAACACCGGGGAGCTGTTTTTT
CASIIKPNTGELFF
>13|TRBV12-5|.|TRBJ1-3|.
TGTGCTAGTGGCCACTCCTCTGGAAACACCATATATTTT
CASGHSSGNTIYF
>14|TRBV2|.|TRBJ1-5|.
TGTGCCAGCAGTGAAATGGGGGGGAATCAGCCCCAGCATTTT
CASSEMGGNQPQHF
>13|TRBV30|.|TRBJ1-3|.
TGTGCCTGGAGTGTGTCTTTCTTAAACACCATATATTTT
CAWSVSFLNTIYF
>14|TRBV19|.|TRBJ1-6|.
TGTGCCAGCACCCAGGGCTCCTATAATTCACCCCTCCACTTT
CASTQGSYNSPLHF
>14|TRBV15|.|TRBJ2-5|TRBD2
TGTGCCACCAGCACGGTAGCGGGGCAAGAGACCCAGTACTTC
CATSTVAGQETQYF
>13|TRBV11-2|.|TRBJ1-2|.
TGTGCCAGCAGCTTAGAGAGACAGGCAGGCTACACCTTC
CASSLERQAGYTF
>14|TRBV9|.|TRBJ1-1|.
TGTGCCAGCAGCGGAACGGGGGGGAACACTGAAGCTTTCTTT
CASSGTGGNTEAFF
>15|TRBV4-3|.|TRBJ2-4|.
TGCGCCAGCAGCCAAGATAGGAGGACCCCAAACATTCAGTACTTC
CASSQDRRTPNIQYF
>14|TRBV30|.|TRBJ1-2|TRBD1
TGTGCCTGGAGACTACAGGGGGAGAACTATGGCTACACCTTC
CAWRLQGENYGYTF
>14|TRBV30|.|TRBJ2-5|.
TGTGCCTGGAGTGCGTCAGGGCTGGGTGAGACCCAGTACTTC
CAWSASGLGETQYF
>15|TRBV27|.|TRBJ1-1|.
TGTGCCAGCAGTTTACAGGGGTTTGGGGACACTGAAGCTTTCTTT
CASSLQGFGDTEAFF